The table lists the clone carrying this TCR beta chain with a few counts. TCRdb processed the 5' RACE reads anew with MiXCR; each CDR3 protein has one entry. The sample lists 550,000 to 700,000 distinct CDR3 sequences; more than 15% were seen once. These data belong to a study of T-cell memory formation after mild COVID-19. This CDR3 is built from 16 residues. Germline V gene sequence: CDR1 SEHNR, CDR2 FQNEAQ (reference sequence). Trimming left V 1 base short and J 0 bases short, with 10 bases between. Sequenced input: PBMCs or a T cell subset sorted from them (not recorded which). The clonotype originates from an adult woman who had mild COVID-19 (a few samples of this study predate the infection). Cell type and time point are not known. The gene calls are TRBV7-9 and TRBJ2-1, with D hard to call. The CDR3 DNA is TGTGCCAGCAGCTTAGGGGTTCTGAGCTCCTACAATGAGCAGTTCTTC. Amino acid sequence: CASSLGVLSSYNEQFF.